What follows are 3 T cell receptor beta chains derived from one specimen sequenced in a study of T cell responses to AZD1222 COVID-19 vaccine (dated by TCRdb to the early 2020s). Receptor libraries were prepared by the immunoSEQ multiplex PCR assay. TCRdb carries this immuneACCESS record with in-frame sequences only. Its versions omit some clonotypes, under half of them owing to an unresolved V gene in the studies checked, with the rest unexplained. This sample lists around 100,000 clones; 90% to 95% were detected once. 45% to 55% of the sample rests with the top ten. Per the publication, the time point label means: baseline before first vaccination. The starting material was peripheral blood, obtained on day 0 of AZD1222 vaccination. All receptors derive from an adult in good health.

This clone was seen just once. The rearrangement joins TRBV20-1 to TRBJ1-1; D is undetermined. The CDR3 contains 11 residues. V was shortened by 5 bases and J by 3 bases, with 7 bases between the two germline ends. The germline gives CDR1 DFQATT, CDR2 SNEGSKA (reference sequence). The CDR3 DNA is TGCAGTGCTCCGCAGGACACTGAAGCTTTCTTT. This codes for CSAPQDTEAFF.

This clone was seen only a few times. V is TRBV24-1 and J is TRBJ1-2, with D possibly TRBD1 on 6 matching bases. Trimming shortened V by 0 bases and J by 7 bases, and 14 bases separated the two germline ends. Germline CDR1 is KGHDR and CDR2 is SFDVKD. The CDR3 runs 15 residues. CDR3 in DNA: TGTGCCACCAGTGATTTGCGGGGGCCCTCCGGTGGCTACACCTTC. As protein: CATSDLRGPSGGYTF.

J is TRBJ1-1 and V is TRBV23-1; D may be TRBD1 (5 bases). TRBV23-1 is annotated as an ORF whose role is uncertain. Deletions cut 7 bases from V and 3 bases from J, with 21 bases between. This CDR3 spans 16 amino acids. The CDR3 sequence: CASISTSSGRDTEAFF. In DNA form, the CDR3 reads TGCGCCAGCATTTCAACGTCATCAGGGCGGGACACTGAAGCTTTCTTT.